The present entry profiles one TCR beta chain with its context. Measured with immunoSEQ multiplex PCR; TCRdb has only the in-frame clones, and not every one. The top ten clones hold under 20% of a sample with roughly 320,000 clones, around 86% of them seen once. This sample stems from a study of shared clonotypes between healthy human individuals. The overall study: Used for every donor were three CD4 naive, three CD4 memory, two CD8 naive and one CD8 memory plate.

Adult Caucasians living in Nashville, Tennessee made up all of the donors. V was cut by 0 bases and J by 2 bases, with 17 bases left in between. Germline V gene sequence: CDR1 LGHNA, CDR2 YSLEER. The CDR3 has 17 residues. What was sequenced was memory CD8+ T cells sorted from blood. Subset reported: CD45RO+ cells pooled with CCR7-negative TemRA cells. The J gene is TRBJ2-7, the V gene TRBV4-3; D possibly uses TRBD1 or TRBD2 (5 bases each). This sequence originates from a man aged 18 to 30 in good health. The CDR3 DNA sequence: TGCGCCAGCAGCCAAGATAGGGTTCCCGGGACCGCCTACGAGCAGTACTTC. This encodes CASSQDRVPGTAYEQYF.